Listed below are T cell receptor beta chains from one sample, sequenced in a study of siplizumab effects on memory and regulatory T cells. The protocol was immunoSEQ multiplex PCR, while the TCRdb copy is restricted to in-frame clones and leaves out a portion. The sample contains over 55,000 clones, over 80% of which appear only once. The sample consisted of memory CD4+ T cells sorted from blood. These receptors were obtained from a human donor in good health. The CDR3 runs from the conserved cysteine through the conserved F or W. A D gene is named only where the DNA matches it firmly. Expanded clones get a size class; other rows say once, few or many, or leave the size out.

CDR3 length	clone size	D gene	V gene	J gene	CDR3 protein	CDR3 DNA
14	NA	TRBD1	TRBV5-5	TRBJ1-1	CASSLGAGGTEAFF	TGTGCCAGCAGCCTGGGGGCAGGGGGCACTGAAGCTTTCTTT
12	NA	NA	TRBV7-2	TRBJ1-2	CASSWATGGYTF	TGTGCCAGCAGCTGGGCCACCGGAGGCTACACCTTC
15	few	NA	TRBV5-1	TRBJ2-5	CASSISGPYQETQYF	TGCGCCAGCAGCATTAGCGGTCCGTACCAAGAGACCCAGTACTTC
15	NA	TRBD1	TRBV6-4	TRBJ1-2	CASSDSGTGSNGYAF	TGTGCCAGCAGTGACTCGGGGACAGGGAGTAATGGCTACGCCTTC
16	few	TRBD1	TRBV7-2	TRBJ1-4	CASSLSGQGARGKLFF	TGTGCCAGCAGCTTGAGCGGACAGGGGGCCCGAGGAAAACTGTTTTTT
14	NA	TRBD1	TRBV19	TRBJ1-1	CASSIQGVNTEAFF	TGTGCCAGTAGTATACAGGGGGTTAACACTGAAGCTTTCTTT
15	NA	TRBD2	TRBV7-9	TRBJ2-7	CASSRGGGKSYEQYF	TGTGCCAGCAGTCGGGGCGGGGGAAAGTCCTACGAGCAGTACTTC
14	NA	NA	TRBV7-9	TRBJ2-5	CASGGGLQKETQYF	TGTGCCAGCGGGGGAGGTCTGCAGAAAGAGACCCAGTACTTC
14	NA	NA	TRBV18	TRBJ1-5	CASSLDSDNQPQHF	TGTGCCAGCTCTCTTGACTCAGACAATCAGCCCCAGCATTTT
15	once	TRBD2	TRBV18	TRBJ2-5	CASSPSGGASETQYF	TGTGCCAGCTCACCAAGCGGGGGGGCTTCAGAGACCCAGTACTTC
17	NA	NA	TRBV10-3	TRBJ2-6	CAISQLGRGTGANVLTF	TGTGCCATCAGTCAGCTTGGCAGGGGTACTGGGGCCAACGTCCTGACTTTC
14	few	TRBD1	TRBV10-3	TRBJ1-2	CAISESGTGYGYTF	TGTGCCATCAGTGAGTCAGGGACAGGCTATGGCTACACCTTC
17	NA	TRBD1	TRBV6-1	TRBJ1-1	CASSEMTGATGNTEAFF	TGTGCCAGCAGTGAAATGACAGGGGCAACGGGGAACACTGAAGCTTTCTTT
15	NA	NA	TRBV5-1	TRBJ2-3	CASKMDGLETDTQYF	TGCGCCAGTAAAATGGATGGTTTAGAGACAGATACGCAGTATTTT